This is a list of T cell receptor beta chains from one sample in a study of radiotherapy plus CTLA-4 blockade in lung cancer. Here immunoSEQ multiplex PCR was the method, and the copy in TCRdb shows in-frame clones only, minus some. The data hold roughly 40,000 clones, with roughly 79% observed a single time. The material was peripheral blood, obtained from a patient treated with radiotherapy plus ipilimumab. The receptors were gathered from a human donor with non-small cell lung cancer that progressed on radiotherapy plus ipilimumab. Both conserved end residues are part of each CDR3. D genes are given only for firm matches. Size is stated for part of the rows, as once, few or many counts, or as a class when the clone is expanded.

len: 12
j_gene: TRBJ2-2
d_gene: NA
abundance: once
v_gene: TRBV7-2
CDR3aa: CASSFFTGELFF
CDR3nt: TGTGCCAGCAGCTTCTTCACCGGGGAGCTGTTTTTT

len: 14
j_gene: TRBJ1-2
d_gene: TRBD1
abundance: NA
v_gene: TRBV12-5
CDR3aa: CASGWTGRDYGYTF
CDR3nt: TGTGCTAGTGGATGGACAGGGAGGGACTATGGCTACACCTTC

len: 15
j_gene: TRBJ2-7
d_gene: NA
abundance: NA
v_gene: TRBV27
CDR3aa: CASSLGGSAAYEQYF
CDR3nt: TGTGCCAGCAGTTTAGGCGGATCAGCCGCCTACGAGCAGTACTTC

len: 13
j_gene: TRBJ2-3
d_gene: NA
abundance: NA
v_gene: TRBV27
CDR3aa: CASTQIATDTQYF
CDR3nt: TGTGCCAGCACCCAAATAGCAACAGATACGCAGTATTTT

len: 15
j_gene: TRBJ2-7
d_gene: TRBD1
abundance: NA
v_gene: TRBV7-3
CDR3aa: CASSPAGTGIYEQYF
CDR3nt: TGTGCCAGCAGCCCCGCCGGGACAGGGATCTACGAGCAGTACTTC

len: 16
j_gene: TRBJ2-2
d_gene: NA
abundance: NA
v_gene: TRBV7-9
CDR3aa: CASSLALSGATGELFF
CDR3nt: TGTGCCAGCAGCTTAGCGCTGAGCGGAGCGACCGGGGAGCTGTTTTTT

len: 13
j_gene: TRBJ1-5
d_gene: TRBD1
abundance: NA
v_gene: TRBV6-5
CDR3aa: CASTSQGDQPQHF
CDR3nt: TGTGCCAGCACCTCGCAGGGGGATCAGCCCCAGCATTTT

len: 16
j_gene: TRBJ2-1
d_gene: NA
abundance: NA
v_gene: TRBV12-2
CDR3aa: CASRDWDRGSYNEQFF
CDR3nt: TGTGCAAGTCGGGATTGGGATAGAGGGTCCTACAATGAGCAGTTCTTC

len: 13
j_gene: TRBJ2-7
d_gene: NA
abundance: NA
v_gene: TRBV11-2
CDR3aa: CASSLAGYLEQYF
CDR3nt: TGTGCCAGCAGCTTAGCGGGGTATCTCGAGCAGTACTTC

len: 14
j_gene: TRBJ2-3
d_gene: TRBD2
abundance: NA
v_gene: TRBV10-1
CDR3aa: CASSGTSGGYTQYF
CDR3nt: TGCGCCAGCTCTGGGACTAGCGGGGGTTATACGCAGTATTTT

len: 16
j_gene: TRBJ2-3
d_gene: TRBD2
abundance: NA
v_gene: TRBV11-2
CDR3aa: CASSLARAGVTDTQYF
CDR3nt: TGTGCCAGCAGCTTAGCCCGAGCGGGGGTCACAGATACGCAGTATTTT

len: 17
j_gene: TRBJ1-3
d_gene: NA
abundance: NA
v_gene: TRBV7-8
CDR3aa: CASSRNFPAVSGNTIYF
CDR3nt: TGTGCCAGCAGCCGCAATTTCCCCGCAGTCTCTGGAAACACCATATATTTT

len: 16
j_gene: TRBJ2-3
d_gene: TRBD2
abundance: NA
v_gene: TRBV19
CDR3aa: CASRSGTSLTTDTQYF
CDR3nt: TGTGCCAGTAGAAGTGGGACTAGCTTAACCACAGATACGCAGTATTTT

len: 14
j_gene: TRBJ2-5
d_gene: TRBD1
abundance: NA
v_gene: TRBV29-1
CDR3aa: CSAAQGANQETQYF
CDR3nt: TGCAGCGCAGCGCAGGGGGCCAACCAAGAGACCCAGTACTTC

len: 15
j_gene: TRBJ1-3
d_gene: TRBD1
abundance: NA
v_gene: TRBV6-5
CDR3aa: CASSSGGTRGNTIYF
CDR3nt: TGTGCCAGCAGCTCAGGGGGGACTCGGGGAAACACCATATATTTT

len: 17
j_gene: TRBJ2-3
d_gene: NA
abundance: NA
v_gene: TRBV4-3
CDR3aa: CASSQDWRRVEADTQYF
CDR3nt: TGCGCCAGCAGCCAAGATTGGCGCAGGGTTGAGGCAGATACGCAGTATTTT

len: 13
j_gene: TRBJ1-2
d_gene: NA
abundance: NA
v_gene: TRBV11-2
CDR3aa: CASRGGENYGYTF
CDR3nt: TGTGCCAGCAGGGGGGGGGAGAACTATGGCTACACCTTC

len: 17
j_gene: TRBJ2-2
d_gene: TRBD1
abundance: NA
v_gene: TRBV19
CDR3aa: CASRLTGERKNTGELFF
CDR3nt: TGTGCCAGTAGGCTGACAGGGGAGAGGAAAAACACCGGGGAGCTGTTTTTT

len: 17
j_gene: TRBJ1-4
d_gene: NA
abundance: NA
v_gene: TRBV18
CDR3aa: CASSPGTGFSSSEQLFF
CDR3nt: TGTGCCAGCTCACCCGGCACAGGGTTTTCCAGCTCTGAACAACTGTTTTTT

len: 16
j_gene: TRBJ2-7
d_gene: TRBD1
abundance: NA
v_gene: TRBV4-1
CDR3aa: CASSHFSGQGNHEQYF
CDR3nt: TGCGCCAGCAGCCACTTCTCGGGACAGGGGAACCACGAGCAGTACTTC

len: 15
j_gene: TRBJ1-6
d_gene: NA
abundance: NA
v_gene: TRBV6-5
CDR3aa: CASRPPLGLNSPLHF
CDR3nt: TGTGCCAGCAGGCCCCCACTCGGTCTGAATTCACCCCTCCACTTT

len: 18
j_gene: TRBJ1-3
d_gene: TRBD1
abundance: NA
v_gene: TRBV4-3
CDR3aa: CASSRVLPDRGSGNTIYF
CDR3nt: TGCGCCAGCAGCCGCGTGCTACCAGACAGGGGCTCTGGAAACACCATATATTTT

len: 16
j_gene: TRBJ1-6
d_gene: NA
abundance: once
v_gene: TRBV5-4
CDR3aa: CASSLGGDPYNSPLHF
CDR3nt: TGTGCCAGCAGCTTGGGCGGGGACCCGTATAATTCACCCCTCCACTTT

len: 15
j_gene: TRBJ1-4
d_gene: TRBD1
abundance: NA
v_gene: TRBV6-6
CDR3aa: CASSPTGTTNEKLFF
CDR3nt: TGTGCCAGCAGTCCGACAGGGACAACTAATGAAAAACTGTTTTTT

len: 16
j_gene: TRBJ1-2
d_gene: TRBD1
abundance: once
v_gene: TRBV6-1
CDR3aa: CASSEALRGHSYGYTF
CDR3nt: TGTGCCAGCAGTGAAGCGTTGAGGGGGCACAGCTATGGCTACACCTTC

len: 16
j_gene: TRBJ2-1
d_gene: TRBD2
abundance: NA
v_gene: TRBV5-5
CDR3aa: CASSFIAGSYSNEQFF
CDR3nt: TGTGCCAGCAGCTTCATAGCGGGGTCATACTCCAATGAGCAGTTCTTC

len: 15
j_gene: TRBJ1-1
d_gene: NA
abundance: NA
v_gene: TRBV21-1
CDR3aa: CASSLPPLTDTEAFF
CDR3nt: TGTGCCAGCAGCCTCCCCCCCTTAACGGACACTGAAGCTTTCTTT

len: 14
j_gene: TRBJ2-3
d_gene: TRBD2
abundance: NA
v_gene: TRBV2
CDR3aa: CAGPSGTDTDTQYF
CDR3nt: TGTGCCGGACCTAGCGGGACCGACACAGATACGCAGTATTTT

len: 15
j_gene: TRBJ2-3
d_gene: TRBD1
abundance: NA
v_gene: TRBV7-8
CDR3aa: CASSLAQGAGDTQYF
CDR3nt: TGTGCCAGCAGCTTAGCACAGGGGGCTGGAGATACGCAGTATTTT

len: 14
j_gene: TRBJ1-2
d_gene: TRBD1
abundance: NA
v_gene: TRBV2
CDR3aa: CATEDRGQSYGYTF
CDR3nt: TGTGCCACCGAGGACAGGGGGCAATCCTATGGCTACACCTTC

len: 16
j_gene: TRBJ2-2
d_gene: NA
abundance: once
v_gene: TRBV7-8
CDR3aa: CASSPGRLSNTGELFF
CDR3nt: TGTGCCAGCAGCCCCGGTAGACTATCGAACACCGGGGAGCTGTTTTTT

len: 14
j_gene: TRBJ2-5
d_gene: NA
abundance: NA
v_gene: TRBV7-9
CDR3aa: CASSPHPDQETQYF
CDR3nt: TGTGCCAGCAGCCCCCACCCAGACCAAGAGACCCAGTACTTC

len: 16
j_gene: TRBJ2-3
d_gene: NA
abundance: few
v_gene: TRBV6-5
CDR3aa: CASSFSPRPSTDTQYF
CDR3nt: TGTGCCAGCAGTTTTTCCCCTAGGCCTAGCACAGATACGCAGTATTTT

len: 16
j_gene: TRBJ2-7
d_gene: TRBD2
abundance: NA
v_gene: TRBV4-3
CDR3aa: CASSQGTSGSSYEQYF
CDR3nt: TGCGCCAGCAGCCAAGGGACTAGCGGTTCCAGTTACGAGCAGTACTTC

len: 15
j_gene: TRBJ2-7
d_gene: NA
abundance: once
v_gene: TRBV18
CDR3aa: CASSPRGRGVYEQYF
CDR3nt: TGTGCCAGCTCACCACGCGGCAGGGGGGTCTACGAGCAGTACTTC

len: 16
j_gene: TRBJ1-6
d_gene: TRBD1
abundance: NA
v_gene: TRBV27
CDR3aa: CASKRGQGVNNSPLHF
CDR3nt: TGTGCCAGCAAAAGGGGACAGGGAGTGAATAATTCACCCCTCCACTTT

len: 17
j_gene: TRBJ2-6
d_gene: NA
abundance: once
v_gene: TRBV5-4
CDR3aa: CASSFKQGTSGANVLTF
CDR3nt: TGTGCCAGCAGCTTTAAACAGGGAACCTCTGGGGCCAACGTCCTGACTTTC

len: 16
j_gene: TRBJ1-5
d_gene: TRBD1
abundance: once
v_gene: TRBV11-2
CDR3aa: CASSLSTGVSNQPQHF
CDR3nt: TGTGCCAGCAGCTTATCAACAGGGGTGAGCAATCAGCCCCAGCATTTT

len: 15
j_gene: TRBJ2-7
d_gene: TRBD2
abundance: NA
v_gene: TRBV5-4
CDR3aa: CASSPGGRIPYEQYF
CDR3nt: TGTGCCAGCAGCCCGGGCGGGAGGATTCCCTACGAGCAGTACTTC

len: 12
j_gene: TRBJ1-4
d_gene: NA
abundance: NA
v_gene: TRBV19
CDR3aa: CASSSRNEKLFF
CDR3nt: TGTGCCAGTAGTAGCAGGAATGAAAAACTGTTTTTT

len: 15
j_gene: TRBJ1-6
d_gene: TRBD1
abundance: NA
v_gene: TRBV6-1
CDR3aa: CASSEVRGRSSPLHF
CDR3nt: TGTGCCAGCAGTGAAGTGAGGGGGCGTAGTTCACCCCTCCACTTT

len: 16
j_gene: TRBJ1-1
d_gene: TRBD1
abundance: NA
v_gene: TRBV23-1
CDR3aa: CASSPKEEGALTEAFF
CDR3nt: TGCGCCAGCAGTCCAAAAGAGGAGGGGGCGTTAACTGAAGCTTTCTTT

len: 13
j_gene: TRBJ2-5
d_gene: NA
abundance: NA
v_gene: TRBV5-4
CDR3aa: CASSLQQQETQYF
CDR3nt: TGTGCCAGCAGCTTGCAACAGCAAGAGACCCAGTACTTC

len: 12
j_gene: TRBJ2-1
d_gene: NA
abundance: NA
v_gene: TRBV2
CDR3aa: CAGRDGYNEQFF
CDR3nt: TGTGCCGGGAGAGACGGGTACAATGAGCAGTTCTTC

len: 16
j_gene: TRBJ2-5
d_gene: TRBD2
abundance: NA
v_gene: TRBV7-2
CDR3aa: CASSLASGGSTETQYF
CDR3nt: TGTGCCAGCAGCTTAGCTAGCGGGGGGTCAACGGAGACCCAGTACTTC

len: 13
j_gene: TRBJ2-3
d_gene: NA
abundance: NA
v_gene: TRBV19
CDR3aa: CASSVTSTDTQYF
CDR3nt: TGTGCCAGTAGTGTAACTAGCACAGATACGCAGTATTTT